Reported below is one T cell receptor beta chain. Gene names follow the mouse nomenclature. From the germline J gene comes the end of the CDR3, since the read stops 4 residues before it. The CDR3 extends over 14 amino acids. With 5 bases removed from V and 0 bases from J, the gap between germline ends came to 10 bases. Looked up from germline, CDR1 is NNHDY and CDR2 is SYVADS. This sample was included in a study of CD8+ T cells in alopecia areata. Investigators isolated RNA and reverse transcribed it into cDNA to act as the sequencing template. The data were produced by immunoSEQ multiplex PCR, yet TCRdb's version contains in-frame clones alone and is incomplete. Recorded here are some 110,000 clones, none singletons.

The sample consisted of lesional skin. The clonotype originates from a C3H/HeJ mouse with alopecia areata. This mouse strain has H2-k as its MHC haplotype. This chain links TRBV13-3 with TRBJ2-5; perhaps TRBD1 as D (5 bases). The CDR3 reads CASRMTANQDTQYF. CDR3 DNA, as far as it was read: TGTGCCAGCAGGATGACAGCTAACCAAGAC.